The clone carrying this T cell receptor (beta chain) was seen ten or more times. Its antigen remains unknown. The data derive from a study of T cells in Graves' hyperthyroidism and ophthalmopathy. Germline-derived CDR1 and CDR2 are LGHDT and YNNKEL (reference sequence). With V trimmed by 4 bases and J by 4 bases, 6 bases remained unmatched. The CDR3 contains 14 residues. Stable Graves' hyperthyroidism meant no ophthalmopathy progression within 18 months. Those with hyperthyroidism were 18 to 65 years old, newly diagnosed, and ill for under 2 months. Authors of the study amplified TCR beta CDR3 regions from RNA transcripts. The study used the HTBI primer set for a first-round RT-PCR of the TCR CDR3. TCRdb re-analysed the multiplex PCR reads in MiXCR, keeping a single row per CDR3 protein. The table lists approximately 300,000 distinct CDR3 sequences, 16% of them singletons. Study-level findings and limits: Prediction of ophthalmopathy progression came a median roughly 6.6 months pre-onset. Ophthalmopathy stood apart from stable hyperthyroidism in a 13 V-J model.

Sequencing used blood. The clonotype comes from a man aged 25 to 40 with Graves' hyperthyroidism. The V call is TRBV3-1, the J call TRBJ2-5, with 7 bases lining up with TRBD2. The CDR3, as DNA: TGTGCCAGCAGCCTCGGGACTACCGGAGAGACCCAGTACTTC. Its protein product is CASSLGTTGETQYF.